What follows are 22 T cell receptor beta chains derived from one specimen sequenced in a study of control samples from healthy donors and cancer patients. Repertoires were generated with immunoSEQ multiplex PCR, while TCRdb's copy carries only in-frame clones and drops some. The sample lists roughly 130,000 clones, approximately 90% occurring once. The sequenced sample was blood. Receptors originate from a man aged 18 to 29 in good health.

This clone has just one count. This chain uses TRBV9 with TRBJ1-1; TRBD1 matches at 10 bases. Germline CDR1 is SGDLS and CDR2 is YYNGEE. The V gene end was trimmed by 3 bases and the J gene end by 5 bases; junction bases not matched to a gene: 7. The CDR3 has 15 residues. CDR3 sequence reads: CASSDRDRGATEAFF. CDR3 nucleotide sequence: TGTGCCAGCAGCGACCGGGACAGGGGTGCGACTGAAGCTTTCTTT. The full variable domain, its missing parts supplied by reference TRBV9 and TRBJ1-1, is DSGVTQTPKHLITATGQRVTLRCSPRSGDLSVYWYQQSLDQGLQFLIQYYNGEERAKGNILERFSAQQFPDLHSELNLSSLELGDSALYFCASSDRDRGATEAFFGQGTRLTVV.

Only one count was recorded for this clone. The chain combines TRBV6-5 with TRBJ2-5; TRBD1 matches at 9 bases. The CDR3 spans 15 residues. J was trimmed by 5 bases and V by 0 bases; bases with no gene match: 4. CDR1 is MNHEY, CDR2 SVGAGI, per germline. The CDR3 DNA reads as TGTGCCAGCAGTTACTCAGGAGACAGGGGGGAGACCCAGTACTTC. Its translation: CASSYSGDRGETQYF.

V usage is TRBV19 and J usage is TRBJ2-7; possible D gene TRBD2, 5 bases. The CDR3 totals 12 residues. Per the germline V gene, CDR1 is LNHDA and CDR2 is SQIVND (reference sequence). Trimming stripped 5 bases from V and 5 bases from J, with 10 bases between. The CDR3 DNA reads as TGTGCCAGTAGTGTTCCGGGGAACGAGCAGTACTTC. As protein: CASSVPGNEQYF.

The chain uses TRBV5-1 and TRBJ2-7; 7 nucleotides line up with TRBD1. In germline, CDR1 is SGHRS, CDR2 YFSETQ. V was pared by 3 bases and J by 2 bases, with 11 bases of the junction left unmatched. The CDR3 has 16 residues. DNA of the CDR3: TGCGCCAGCAGCTCGGCGACAGGGCAGGGAACCTACGAGCAGTACTTC. Translation: CASSSATGQGTYEQYF.

The chain uses TRBV18 and TRBJ1-1; TRBD1 might be the D (6 bases). The CDR3 is 14 residues long. Germline CDR1 and CDR2: KGHSH and LQKENI. Between the trimmed V and J ends, which lost 6 bases and 1 base, there was a span of 12 bases. The CDR3 loop is CASSLQGRNTEAFF. The CDR3 bases are TGTGCCAGCTCTCTCCAGGGGAGGAACACTGAAGCTTTCTTT.

In its sample, this clone was seen a few times. The V gene is TRBV6-6, the J gene TRBJ2-7; 10 nucleotides line up with TRBD1. J gave up 5 bases and V 5 bases, and 3 bases lay outside the gene matches. CDR1 is MNHNY, CDR2 SVGAGI, per germline (reference sequence). CDR3 length equals 13 residues. The CDR3 nucleotides read TGTGCCAGCAGTGACAGGGGGCCGGACGAGCAGTACTTC. It codes for CASSDRGPDEQYF.

Of note for this clone: Within the sample, other DNA sequences also encode this same CDR3. V is TRBV12-3 or TRBV12-4 and J is TRBJ1-1; D ambiguous. CDR3 length equals 13 residues. Trimming shortened V by 6 bases and J by 0 bases, and 8 bases separated the two germline ends. CDR3 region: CASSGRMNTEAFF. Written as DNA, the CDR3 is TGTGCCAGCAGCGGACGGATGAACACTGAAGCTTTCTTT.

V usage is TRBV19 and J usage is TRBJ1-2; maybe TRBD1 (6 bases). Trimming took off 3 bases at V and 13 bases at J, with 12 bases between the two ends. Germline values: CDR1 LNHDA, CDR2 SQIVND (reference sequence). This CDR3 contains 11 residues. CDR3 sequence reads: CASSMGAFGTF. In DNA form, the CDR3 reads TGTGCCAGTAGTATGGGGGCTTTTGGCACCTTC.

The chain carries TRBV7-2 and TRBJ2-1; 7 bases line up with TRBD1. The germline V gene has CDR1 SGHTA and CDR2 FQGNSA. Trimming at V came to 3 bases and at J to 4 bases, leaving 6 bases not matched to a gene. The CDR3 is 15 residues long. CDR3 nucleotide sequence: TGTGCCAGCAGCTTGCGACAGGGCCGATACAATGAGCAGTTCTTC. It codes for CASSLRQGRYNEQFF.

V usage is TRBV3-1 (or the pseudogene TRBV3-2) and J usage is TRBJ2-7; no clear D. Between the trimmed V and J ends, which lost 5 bases and 5 bases, there was a span of 16 bases. The CDR3 is made up of 14 amino acids. Germline V gives CDR1 LGHDT, CDR2 YNNKEL (reference sequence). CDR3 protein: CASSIRAKGDEQYF. The CDR3 coding sequence is TGTGCCAGCAGCATCCGGGCCAAAGGAGACGAGCAGTACTTC.

The chain recombines TRBV5-1 with TRBJ1-2; TRBD1 aligns across 8 bases. CDR3 size: 15 residues. V was pared by 2 bases and J by 3 bases, with 6 bases of the junction left unmatched. The germline V gene encodes CDR1 SGHRS and CDR2 YFSETQ. CDR3 sequence (DNA): TGCGCCAGCAGCTTAGCGACAGGGGCCCACTATGGCTACACCTTC. Residues: CASSLATGAHYGYTF.

V usage is TRBV7-9 and J usage is TRBJ2-7, with TRBD1 identical over 8 bases. The germline V gene has CDR1 SEHNR and CDR2 FQNEAQ (reference sequence). The CDR3 covers 14 residues. The V segment lost 5 bases and the J segment 4 bases; nucleotides outside the gene matches: 7. CDR3 sequence (DNA): TGTGCCAGCAGCCCCGGGACAGGCAGGTACGAGCAGTACTTC. Protein product: CASSPGTGRYEQYF.

The chain joins TRBV10-3 to TRBJ2-7; D call uncertain. This CDR3 is built from 14 residues. With 0 bases removed from V and 3 bases from J, the gap between germline ends came to 9 bases. Per the germline V gene, CDR1 is ENHRY and CDR2 is SYGVKD. CDR3 residues: CAISESPGFYEQYF. CDR3 nucleotide sequence: TGTGCCATCAGTGAGTCTCCCGGGTTCTACGAGCAGTACTTC.

The genes are TRBV3-1 (or the pseudogene TRBV3-2) and TRBJ2-2; TRBD2 matches 11 bases. This CDR3 is 14 amino acids long. V lost 5 bases to trimming and J lost 6 bases; unmatched junction nucleotides: 2. Germline V gene lookup returns CDR1 LGHDT and CDR2 YNNKEL (reference sequence). Written as DNA, the CDR3 is TGTGCCAGCAGCGTAGCGGGGGGGTCCGGGGAGCTGTTTTTT. This sequence encodes CASSVAGGSGELFF.

The rearrangement links TRBV6-5 to TRBJ2-7, with D maybe TRBD1 (8 bases). Germline V gene data show CDR1 as MNHEY and CDR2 as SVGAGI. The CDR3 sequence is 16 residues long. Trimming stripped 2 bases from V and 0 bases from J, with 14 bases between. The CDR3 here is CASSYGGDRYSYEQYF. The CDR3 nucleotides are TGTGCCAGCAGTTACGGGGGGGACAGGTACTCCTACGAGCAGTACTTC.

The rearrangement links TRBV13 to TRBJ1-2; D is unresolved. V dropped 0 bases and J dropped 4 bases, with 12 bases sitting between them. Germline CDR1 and CDR2: PRHDT and FYEKMQ (reference sequence). The CDR3 spans 15 residues. Here the CDR3 reads CASSLGDLGPYGYTF. As DNA, the CDR3 is TGTGCCAGCAGCTTAGGGGACCTAGGCCCCTATGGCTACACCTTC.

A word on this clone: At the DNA level, this CDR3 is encoded by other sequences in the same sample as well. Written as DNA, the CDR3 is TGTGCCAGCAGCGTGCAGGGCGGACAGCCCCAGCATTTT. This gives the protein CASSVQGGQPQHF. The rearrangement links TRBV9 to TRBJ1-5; a possible D gene is TRBD1 (5 bases). Looked up from germline, CDR1 is SGDLS and CDR2 is YYNGEE. Trimming removed 2 bases at V and 7 bases at J, with 10 bases between. The CDR3 runs to 13 residues.

This clone was picked up a small number of times. J is TRBJ1-6 and V is TRBV6-1; D gene unclear. The CDR3 sequence is 17 residues long. Looked up from germline, CDR1 is MNHNS and CDR2 is SASEGT. The V end was cut by 1 base, the J end by 0 bases, with 10 bases between. The CDR3 sequence: CASSEEPFNSYNSPLHF. DNA for the CDR3: TGTGCCAGCAGTGAAGAACCGTTTAACTCCTATAATTCACCCCTCCACTTT.

This clone showed up just once. This chain joins TRBV6-1 and TRBJ1-1; TRBD1 agrees at 8 bases. This CDR3 contains 15 residues. Trimming removed 3 bases from V and 0 bases from J; junction bases left unmatched: 3. The germline V gene encodes CDR1 MNHNS and CDR2 SASEGT. The CDR3 sequence: CASSDQTGVNTEAFF. DNA of the CDR3: TGTGCCAGCAGTGACCAGACAGGGGTGAACACTGAAGCTTTCTTT.

The chain carries TRBV7-9 and TRBJ1-6; tentative D call: TRBD1 (5 bases). Trimming pared 2 bases from V and 5 bases from J, leaving 7 bases between. The CDR3 is 14 amino acids. Germline CDR1 SEHNR, CDR2 FQNEAQ (reference sequence). The CDR3 loop reads CASSLRGDNSPLHF. Here the CDR3 DNA reads TGTGCCAGCAGCTTACGGGGGGATAATTCACCCCTCCACTTT. Using reference TRBV7-9 and TRBJ1-6 for the parts outside the CDR3, the full variable domain is DTGVSQNPRHKITKRGQNVTFRCDPISEHNRLYWYRQTLGQGPEFLTYFQNEAQLEKSRLLSDRFSAERPKGSFSTLEIQRTEQGDSAMYLCASSLRGDNSPLHFGNGTRLTVT.

The genes are TRBV19 and TRBJ1-2; 7 bases align to TRBD1. The CDR3 spans 16 residues. Germline V lookup: CDR1 LNHDA, CDR2 SQIVND (reference sequence). Trimming cost V 3 bases and J 1 base; bases outside gene matches: 8. The chain's CDR3 is CASSILQGTLNYGYTF. The CDR3 DNA reads TGTGCCAGTAGTATCCTACAGGGGACTCTTAACTATGGCTACACCTTC.

The chain has TRBV6-5 and TRBJ1-4; weak D call: TRBD1 (5 bases). Per the germline V gene, CDR1 is MNHEY and CDR2 is SVGAGI. The V and J ends lost 7 bases and 8 bases respectively, with 17 bases between them. The CDR3 runs to 14 residues. CDR3 loop: CASNLKGQGEKLFF. The CDR3 nucleotides read TGTGCCAGCAACCTTAAGGGGCAGGGAGAAAAACTGTTTTTT.